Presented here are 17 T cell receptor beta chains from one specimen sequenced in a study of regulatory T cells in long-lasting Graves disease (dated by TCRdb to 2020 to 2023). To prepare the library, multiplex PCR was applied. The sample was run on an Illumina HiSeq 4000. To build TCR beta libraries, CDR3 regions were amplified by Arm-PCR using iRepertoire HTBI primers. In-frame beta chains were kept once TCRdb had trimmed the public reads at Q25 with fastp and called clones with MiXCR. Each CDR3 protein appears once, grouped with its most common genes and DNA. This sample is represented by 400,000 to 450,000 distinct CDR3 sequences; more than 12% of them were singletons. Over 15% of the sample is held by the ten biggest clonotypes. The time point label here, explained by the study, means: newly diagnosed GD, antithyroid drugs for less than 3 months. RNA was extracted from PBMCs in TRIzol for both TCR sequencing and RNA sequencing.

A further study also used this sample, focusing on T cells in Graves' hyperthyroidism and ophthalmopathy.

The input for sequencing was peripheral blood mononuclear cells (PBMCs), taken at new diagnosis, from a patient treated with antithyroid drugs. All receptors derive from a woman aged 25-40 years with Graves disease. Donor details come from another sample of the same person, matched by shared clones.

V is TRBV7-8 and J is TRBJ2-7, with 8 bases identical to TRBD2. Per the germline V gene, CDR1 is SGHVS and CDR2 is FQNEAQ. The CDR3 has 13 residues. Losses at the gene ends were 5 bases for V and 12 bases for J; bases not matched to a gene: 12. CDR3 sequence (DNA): TGTGCCAGCAGCACGAGCGGGAGCCTGAGCTGGTACTTC. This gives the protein CASSTSGSLSWYF.

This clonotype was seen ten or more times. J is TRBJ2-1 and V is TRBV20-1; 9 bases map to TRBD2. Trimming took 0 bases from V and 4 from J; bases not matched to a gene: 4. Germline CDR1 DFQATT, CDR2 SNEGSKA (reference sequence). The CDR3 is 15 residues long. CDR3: CSAREREGPYNEQFF. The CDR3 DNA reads TGCAGTGCTAGAGAGCGGGAGGGCCCATACAATGAGCAGTTCTTC.

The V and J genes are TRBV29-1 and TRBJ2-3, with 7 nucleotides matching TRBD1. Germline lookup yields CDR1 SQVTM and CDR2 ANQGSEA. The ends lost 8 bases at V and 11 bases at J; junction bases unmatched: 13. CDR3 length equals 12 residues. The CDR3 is CSTTPGTEMQYF. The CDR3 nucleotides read TGCAGCACAACACCCGGGACAGAGATGCAGTATTTT.

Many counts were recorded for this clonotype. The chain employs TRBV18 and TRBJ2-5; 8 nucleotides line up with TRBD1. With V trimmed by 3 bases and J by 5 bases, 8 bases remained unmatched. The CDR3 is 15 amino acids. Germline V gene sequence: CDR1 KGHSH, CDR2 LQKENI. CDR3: CASSPPRTGLETQYF. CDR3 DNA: TGTGCCAGCTCACCCCCTCGGACAGGGTTGGAGACCCAGTACTTC. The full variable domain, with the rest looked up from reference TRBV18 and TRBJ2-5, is NAGVMQNPRHLVRRRGQEARLRCSPMKGHSHVYWYRQLPEEGLKFMVYLQKENIIDESGMPKERFSAEFPKEGPSILRIQQVVRGDSAAYFCASSPPRTGLETQYFGPGTRLLVL.

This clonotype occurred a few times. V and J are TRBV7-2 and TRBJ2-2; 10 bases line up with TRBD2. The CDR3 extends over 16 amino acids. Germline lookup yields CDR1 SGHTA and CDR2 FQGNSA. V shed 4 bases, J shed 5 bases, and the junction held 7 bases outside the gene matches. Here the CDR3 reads CASSYLAGAGTGELFF. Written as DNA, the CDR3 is TGTGCCAGCAGCTACCTAGCGGGAGCAGGAACCGGGGAGCTGTTTTTT. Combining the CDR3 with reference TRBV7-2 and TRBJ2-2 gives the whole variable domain GAGVSQSPSNKVTEKGKDVELRCDPISGHTALYWYRQSLGQGLEFLIYFQGNSAPDKSGLPSDRFSAERTGGSVSTLTIQRTQQEDSAVYLCASSYLAGAGTGELFFGEGSRLTVL.

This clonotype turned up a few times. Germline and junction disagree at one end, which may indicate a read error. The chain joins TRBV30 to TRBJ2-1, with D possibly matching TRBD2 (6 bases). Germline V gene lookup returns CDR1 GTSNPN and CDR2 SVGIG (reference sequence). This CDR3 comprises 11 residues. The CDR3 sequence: CAWGVRGEQFF. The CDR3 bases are TGTGCCTGGGGTGTACGGGGGGAGCAGTTCTTC. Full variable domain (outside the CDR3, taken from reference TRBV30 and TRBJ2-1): SQTIHQWPATLVQPVGSPLSLECTVEGTSNPNLYWYRQAAGRGLQLLFYSVGIGQISSEVPQNLSASRPQDRQFILSSKKLLLSDSGFYLCAWGVRGEQFFGPGTRLTVL.

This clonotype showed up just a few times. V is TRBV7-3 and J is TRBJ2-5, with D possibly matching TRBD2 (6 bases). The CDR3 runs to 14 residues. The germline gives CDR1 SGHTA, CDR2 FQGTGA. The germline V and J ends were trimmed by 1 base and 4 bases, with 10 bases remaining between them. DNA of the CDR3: TGTGCCAGCAGCTTAAGGGCCGGGGGAGAGACCCAGTACTTC. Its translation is CASSLRAGGETQYF.

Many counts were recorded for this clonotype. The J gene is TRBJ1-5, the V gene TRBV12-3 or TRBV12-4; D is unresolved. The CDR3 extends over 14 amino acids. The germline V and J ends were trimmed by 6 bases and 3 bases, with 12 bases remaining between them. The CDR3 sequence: CASSADLNNQPQHF. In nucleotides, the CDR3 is TGTGCCAGCAGCGCGGACCTAAACAATCAGCCCCAGCATTTT.

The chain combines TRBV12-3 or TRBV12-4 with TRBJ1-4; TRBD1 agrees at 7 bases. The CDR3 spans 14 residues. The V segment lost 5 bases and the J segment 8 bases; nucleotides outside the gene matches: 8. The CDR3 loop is CASSPTGPKEKLFF. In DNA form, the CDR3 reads TGTGCCAGCAGTCCGACAGGGCCAAAGGAAAAACTGTTTTTT.

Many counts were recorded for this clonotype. The DNA for the CDR3 is TGTGCCAGCAGTGTTACTGAAGCTTTCTTT. Translated, it gives CASSVTEAFF. The chain links TRBV2 to TRBJ1-1; D ambiguous. Trimming took 4 bases from V and 5 from J, leaving 2 bases between them. The CDR3 length is 10 residues. Germline CDR1 reads SNHLY; CDR2 reads FYNNEI.

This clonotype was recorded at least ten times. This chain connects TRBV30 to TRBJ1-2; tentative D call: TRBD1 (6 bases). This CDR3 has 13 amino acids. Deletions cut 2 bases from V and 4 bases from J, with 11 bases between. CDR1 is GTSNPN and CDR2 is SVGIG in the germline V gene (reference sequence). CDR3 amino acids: CAWSYGDIYGYTF. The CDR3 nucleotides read TGTGCCTGGAGTTACGGGGACATCTATGGCTACACCTTC.

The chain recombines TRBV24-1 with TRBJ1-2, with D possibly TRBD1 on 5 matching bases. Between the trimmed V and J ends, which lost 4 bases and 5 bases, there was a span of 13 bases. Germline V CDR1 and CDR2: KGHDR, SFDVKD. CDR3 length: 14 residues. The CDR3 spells CATSDWDHGYGYTF. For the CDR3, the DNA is TGTGCCACCAGTGACTGGGACCACGGATATGGCTACACCTTC.

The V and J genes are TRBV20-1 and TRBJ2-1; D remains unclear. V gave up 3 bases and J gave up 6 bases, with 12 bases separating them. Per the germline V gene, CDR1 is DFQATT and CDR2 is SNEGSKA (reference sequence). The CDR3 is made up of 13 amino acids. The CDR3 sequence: CSARVWVGNEQFF. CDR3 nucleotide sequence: TGCAGTGCTAGGGTTTGGGTTGGCAATGAGCAGTTCTTC.

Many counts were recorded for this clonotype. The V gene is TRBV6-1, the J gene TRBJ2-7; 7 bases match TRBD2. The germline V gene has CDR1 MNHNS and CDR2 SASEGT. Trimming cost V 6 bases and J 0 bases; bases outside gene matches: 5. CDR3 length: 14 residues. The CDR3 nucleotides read TGTGCCAGCAGAACGGGCGGGAGCTCCTACGAGCAGTACTTC. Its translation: CASRTGGSSYEQYF.

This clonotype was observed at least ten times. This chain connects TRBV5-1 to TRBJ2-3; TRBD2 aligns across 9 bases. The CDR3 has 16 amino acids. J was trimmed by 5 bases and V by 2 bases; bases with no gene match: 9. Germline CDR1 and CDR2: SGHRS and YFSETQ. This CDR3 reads CASSFTGTAGGDTQYF. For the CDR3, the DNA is TGCGCCAGCAGCTTCACCGGGACAGCGGGAGGAGATACGCAGTATTTT.

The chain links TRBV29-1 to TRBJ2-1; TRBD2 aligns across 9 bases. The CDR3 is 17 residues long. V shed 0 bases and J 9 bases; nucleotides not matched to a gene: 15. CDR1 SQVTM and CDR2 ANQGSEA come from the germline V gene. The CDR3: CSVEDISSGKLPGEQFF. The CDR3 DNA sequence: TGCAGCGTTGAAGATATTTCTAGCGGGAAATTACCGGGTGAGCAGTTCTTC.

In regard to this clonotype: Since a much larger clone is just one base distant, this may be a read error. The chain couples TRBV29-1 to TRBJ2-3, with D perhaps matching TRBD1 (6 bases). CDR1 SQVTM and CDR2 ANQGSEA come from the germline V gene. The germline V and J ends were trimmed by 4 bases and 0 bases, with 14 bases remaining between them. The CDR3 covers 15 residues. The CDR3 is CSVGEDSSSTDTQYF. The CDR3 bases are TGCAGCGTTGGAGAGGACAGCAGTAGCACAGATACGCAGTATTTT.